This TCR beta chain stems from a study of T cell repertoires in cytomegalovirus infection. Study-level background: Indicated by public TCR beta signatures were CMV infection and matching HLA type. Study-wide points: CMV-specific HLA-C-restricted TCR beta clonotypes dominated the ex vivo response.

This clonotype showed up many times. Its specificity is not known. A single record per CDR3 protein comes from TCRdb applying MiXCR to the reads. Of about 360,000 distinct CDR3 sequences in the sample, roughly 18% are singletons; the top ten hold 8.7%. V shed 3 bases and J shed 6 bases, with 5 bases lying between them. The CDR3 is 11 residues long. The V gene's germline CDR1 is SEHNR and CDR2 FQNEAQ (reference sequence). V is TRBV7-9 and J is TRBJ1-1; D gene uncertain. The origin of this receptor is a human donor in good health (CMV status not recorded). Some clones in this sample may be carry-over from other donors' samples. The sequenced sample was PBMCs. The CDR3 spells CASSFTSEAFF. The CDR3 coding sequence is TGTGCCAGCAGCTTTACCTCTGAAGCTTTCTTT.